The 8 T cell receptor beta chains presented below share a single source sample, sequenced in a study of blood T cell repertoires in COVID-19. Libraries were prepared by immunoSEQ multiplex PCR; TCRdb keeps only in-frame clonotypes and omits some of them. The sample carries fewer than 400,000 clones, around 84% recorded once. What was sequenced was peripheral blood. Receptors originate from a young woman with acute or convalescent COVID-19.

V gene TRBV2 combines with J gene TRBJ2-7, with 7 bases that match TRBD2. V lost 1 base to trimming and J lost 0 bases; unmatched junction nucleotides: 9. Germline V lookup: CDR1 SNHLY, CDR2 FYNNEI. CDR3 length: 17 amino acids. The CDR3 DNA reads as TGTGCCAGCAGTGAAGATTCTCCTAGCGGCTCCTCCTACGAGCAGTACTTC. Protein product: CASSEDSPSGSSYEQYF.

The chain links TRBV29-1 to TRBJ2-7; D might be TRBD1 (7 bases). V shed 6 bases and J shed 2 bases, with 17 bases lying between them. Germline CDR1 reads SQVTM; CDR2 reads ANQGSEA. This CDR3 contains 14 residues. CDR3 in DNA: TGCAGCGTCGCTGGCGGCAGGGGGGCCTACGAGCAGTACTTC. Protein product: CSVAGGRGAYEQYF.

This chain joins TRBV18 and TRBJ1-5, with 9 bases identical to TRBD1. Looked up from germline, CDR1 is KGHSH and CDR2 is LQKENI. Trimming at V came to 4 bases and at J to 3 bases, leaving 13 bases not matched to a gene. CDR3 length equals 18 residues. The CDR3 here is CASSQLPLGTGSNQPQHF. The CDR3 nucleotides read TGTGCCAGCTCACAGCTCCCGCTGGGGACAGGGTCCAATCAGCCCCAGCATTTT.

The chain uses TRBV28 and TRBJ2-7; 9 bases align to TRBD1. The trim removed 2 bases at V and 2 bases at J, leaving 4 bases unmatched. The germline V gene has CDR1 MDHEN and CDR2 SYDVKM. The CDR3 spans 15 residues. The CDR3 coding sequence is TGTGCCAGCAGTTTAGGGACAGGGTTCCCCTACGAGCAGTACTTC. It translates to CASSLGTGFPYEQYF.

This clone has just one count. The chain couples TRBV4-1 to TRBJ2-1; 13 bases match TRBD2. Germline CDR1 is MGHRA and CDR2 is YSYEKL. J was trimmed by 0 bases and V by 3 bases; bases with no gene match: 5. This CDR3 is built from 18 residues. The CDR3 loop reads CASSHGLAGVLSYNEQFF. The CDR3, as DNA: TGCGCCAGCAGCCATGGACTAGCGGGGGTTCTCTCCTACAATGAGCAGTTCTTC.

On this clone itself: The same CDR3 can be traced to other DNA sequences in this sample. The chain recombines TRBV27 with TRBJ2-7; possibly TRBD1 for D (5 bases). The V gene lost 6 bases and the J gene lost 0 bases, with 9 bases spanning the gap. The CDR3 runs to 13 residues. Germline assignment: CDR1 MNHEY and CDR2 SMNVEV (reference sequence). The CDR3 DNA is TGTGCCAGCAGGTTGGACATCTCCTACGAGCAGTACTTC. This encodes CASRLDISYEQYF.

The rearrangement links TRBV27 to TRBJ2-2, with TRBD1 as a possible D gene (6 bases). CDR3 length: 14 amino acids. Trimming pared 6 bases from V and 5 bases from J, leaving 13 bases between. Per germline, CDR1 MNHEY and CDR2 SMNVEV (reference sequence). CDR3 coding DNA: TGTGCCAGCAGGAAACAGGGTAGTACCGGGGAGCTGTTTTTT. Amino acids: CASRKQGSTGELFF.

The rearrangement uses TRBV18 and TRBJ2-3; 10 bases are a match to TRBD1. This CDR3 has 16 residues. J lost 4 bases, V lost 4 bases, and 8 bases had no gene match. Germline assignment: CDR1 KGHSH and CDR2 LQKENI. The chain's CDR3 is CASSLDRTGGADTQYF. In nucleotides, the CDR3 is TGTGCCAGCTCACTGGATAGGACAGGGGGTGCAGATACGCAGTATTTT.